Detailed here is one TCR beta chain. The antigen remains unidentified. Clones were read by immunoSEQ multiplex PCR, and TCRdb kept only the in-frame ones, dropping some. The table records 54,000 or so clones, about 87% of them present only once. Deletions cut 4 bases from V and 8 bases from J, with 20 bases between. Germline CDR1 GTSNPN, CDR2 SVGIG (reference sequence). This CDR3 has 14 amino acids. This sample was included in a study of T cell responses to AZD1222 COVID-19 vaccine. General study results and limits: Spike regions recognized by vaccine-associated CD4 TCRs spanned the protein, led by 160-218 and 743-854. Sampled repertoires all dated from after the peak T cell response. Females outnumbered males among donors, who were mostly white British; clonal diversity was possibly underestimated.

Material: peripheral blood, obtained on day 0 of AZD1222 vaccination. The gene calls are TRBV30 and TRBJ1-2; D gene uncertain. This TCR was recovered from an adult in good health. CDR3 region: CAWKRGIGGIGYTF. The DNA of the CDR3 is TGTGCCTGGAAACGGGGTATAGGCGGTATAGGCTACACCTTC.